This T cell receptor (beta chain) was recorded in a study of vaccination and CD4 T cells after COVID-19. The treatment was: 10-day PBMC culture with coronavirus spike peptide pools or control peptides (ViraFEST assay). Positive SARS-CoV-2 PCR tests in convalescent patients dated from March to December 2020, pre-Alpha, Beta and Delta. This clonotype appeared a few times. What it binds is not known. The CDR3 loop spans 15 amino acids. Germline lookup yields CDR1 DFQATT and CDR2 SNEGSKA (reference sequence). J gave up 1 base and V 2 bases, and 2 bases lay outside the gene matches. Whole-study findings and limits: Of the reactive clones in convalescent patients, a median roughly 86% showed up only post-vaccination.

Oncomine TCR Beta short-read sequencing was applied to DNA from cultured CD4+ T cells. Once CD4+ T cells had been cultured, genomic DNA was extracted from them. MiXCR, run by TCRdb on the PCR reads, gives a single entry per CDR3 protein. The repertoire has under 10,000 distinct CDR3 sequences, about 48% of them found once; the top ten carry roughly 20%. This sequence originates from a human donor who had recovered from COVID-19. This chain connects TRBV20-1 to TRBJ2-2; 9 nucleotides line up with TRBD2. The specimen sequenced was CD4+ T cells from blood, cultured in vitro. CDR3 loop: CSARLAGMNTGELFF. DNA for the CDR3: TGCAGTGCTAGACTAGCGGGGATGAACACCGGGGAGCTGTTTTTT.